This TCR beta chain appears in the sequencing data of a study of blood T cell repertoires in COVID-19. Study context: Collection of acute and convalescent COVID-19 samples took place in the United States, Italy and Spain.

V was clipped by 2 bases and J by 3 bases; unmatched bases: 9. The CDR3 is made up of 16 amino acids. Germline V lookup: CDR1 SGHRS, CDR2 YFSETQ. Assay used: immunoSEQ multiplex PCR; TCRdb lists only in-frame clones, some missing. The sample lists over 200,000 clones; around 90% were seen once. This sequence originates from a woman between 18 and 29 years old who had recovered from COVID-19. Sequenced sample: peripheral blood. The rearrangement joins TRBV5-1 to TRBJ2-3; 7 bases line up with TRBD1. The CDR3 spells CASSFRQGRETDTQYF. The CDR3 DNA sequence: TGCGCCAGCAGCTTCAGACAGGGAAGAGAGACAGATACGCAGTATTTT.